Shown below are 3 T cell receptor beta chains from a single sample sequenced in a study of blood T cell repertoires in COVID-19. Assay: immunoSEQ multiplex PCR; the TCRdb copy retains only in-frame clones and omits some. The repertoire holds 35,000 to 50,000 clones, with under 90% as singletons. The specimen was peripheral blood. The source of these receptors is a woman aged 65 to 85 with acute or convalescent COVID-19.

The chain has TRBV5-1 and TRBJ1-6, with D hard to call. The CDR3 extends over 15 amino acids. CDR1 and CDR2 from the germline V gene are SGHRS and YFSETQ. Deletions cut 5 bases from V and 0 bases from J, with 9 bases between. CDR3 coding DNA: TGCGCCAGCAGAACTGGGAGCTCCTATAATTCACCCCTCCACTTT. Protein sequence: CASRTGSSYNSPLHF. The full variable domain, completed using reference TRBV5-1 and TRBJ1-6, is KAGVTQTPRYLIKTRGQQVTLSCSPISGHRSVSWYQQTPGQGLQFLFEYFSETQRNKGNFPGRFSGRQFSNSRSEMNVSTLELGDSALYLCASRTGSSYNSPLHFGNGTRLTVT.

J is TRBJ2-5 and V is TRBV3-1 (or the pseudogene TRBV3-2); D might be TRBD1 (6 bases). The germline V gene has CDR1 LGHDT and CDR2 YNNKEL (reference sequence). V was clipped by 3 bases and J by 4 bases, with 18 bases between them. The CDR3 loop spans 16 amino acids. CDR3 protein: CASSHSYRDGLETQYF. For the CDR3, the DNA is TGTGCCAGCAGCCATAGCTACAGGGACGGTTTAGAGACCCAGTACTTC.

This chain joins TRBV27 and TRBJ2-1; D is possibly TRBD1 (6 bases). The CDR3 length is 15 residues. The V gene lost 3 bases and the J gene lost 0 bases, with 9 bases spanning the gap. The germline V gene has CDR1 MNHEY and CDR2 SMNVEV (reference sequence). The CDR3 DNA is TGTGCCAGCAGTTTTAGGGGGTTCTCCTACAATGAGCAGTTCTTC. Encoded protein: CASSFRGFSYNEQFF.